The 27 T cell receptor beta chains presented below share a single source sample, sequenced in a study of shared clonotypes between healthy human individuals. The assay was immunoSEQ multiplex PCR, and TCRdb's table has in-frame clones only and misses some. This sample has roughly 220,000 clones, with over 60% found just once. What was sequenced was memory CD4+ T cells sorted from blood. Subset specified: CD45RA-negative fraction. The receptors originated from a man in his thirties or forties in good health.

Written as DNA, the CDR3 is TGCGCCAGCAGCGCCACCGGGACTAGCGGGATGTACGAGCAGTACTTC. Encoded protein: CASSATGTSGMYEQYF. The chain is built from TRBV5-1 and TRBJ2-7, with 13 bases lining up with TRBD2. V lost 4 bases to trimming and J lost 4 bases; unmatched junction nucleotides: 8. Germline CDR1 reads SGHRS; CDR2 reads YFSETQ. The CDR3 runs 16 residues.

V usage is TRBV5-1 and J usage is TRBJ2-1; D not resolved. Trimming removed 4 bases at V and 8 bases at J, with 13 bases between. Germline V CDR1 and CDR2: SGHRS, YFSETQ. This CDR3 is built from 13 residues. DNA of the CDR3: TGCGCCAGCAGCCAGGATCTTGCGGATGAGCAGTTCTTC. It yields the protein CASSQDLADEQFF.

The chain couples TRBV19 to TRBJ2-7, with TRBD1 identical over 11 bases. Germline CDR1 is LNHDA and CDR2 is SQIVND (reference sequence). The J segment lost 2 bases and the V segment lost 5 bases, leaving 11 bases of the junction unmatched. The CDR3 runs to 17 residues. The DNA for the CDR3 is TGTGCCAGTAGTTCCTTTTTCCCGGGACAGGGGGCCTACGAGCAGTACTTC. Translation gives CASSSFFPGQGAYEQYF.

This chain joins TRBV7-2 and TRBJ2-1, with 7 bases aligning to TRBD1. V lost 3 bases and J lost 6; bases outside the gene matches: 8. The CDR3 spans 15 residues. Germline loops: CDR1 SGHTA, CDR2 FQGNSA. The CDR3 is CASSLGTAGGNEQFF. The CDR3 DNA sequence: TGTGCCAGCAGCTTGGGGACCGCAGGGGGCAATGAGCAGTTCTTC.

The chain recombines TRBV27 with TRBJ2-1; 9 bases fit TRBD2. The V gene end was trimmed by 7 bases and the J gene end by 7 bases; junction bases not matched to a gene: 20. Germline V gene data show CDR1 as MNHEY and CDR2 as SMNVEV (reference sequence). The CDR3 is 18 residues long. The CDR3 coding sequence is TGTGCCAGCACCTCAACGGGGAGGGGCGGGAGGGGTATAAATGAGCAGTTCTTC. It is translated as CASTSTGRGGRGINEQFF.

V and J are TRBV9 and TRBJ2-1; TRBD2 aligns across 9 bases. Germline values: CDR1 SGDLS, CDR2 YYNGEE. The CDR3 spans 17 residues. V lost 0 bases, J lost 0 bases, and 4 bases stayed unmatched. CDR3 sequence reads: CASSVGASGISYNEQFF. The CDR3 DNA reads TGTGCCAGCAGCGTAGGAGCTAGCGGGATCTCCTACAATGAGCAGTTCTTC.

This rearrangement joins TRBV30 to TRBJ1-1, with a weak D call TRBD1 (5 bases). In germline, CDR1 is GTSNPN, CDR2 SVGIG (reference sequence). This CDR3 contains 15 residues. V was cut by 6 bases and J by 4 bases, with 21 bases left in between. This chain's CDR3 is CACPPPGRAITEAFF. The CDR3 DNA reads as TGTGCCTGCCCACCCCCGGGACGGGCTATCACTGAAGCTTTCTTT. The full variable domain, in which reference TRBV30 and TRBJ1-1 provide the parts outside the CDR3, is SQTIHQWPATLVQPVGSPLSLECTVEGTSNPNLYWYRQAAGRGLQLLFYSVGIGQISSEVPQNLSASRPQDRQFILSSKKLLLSDSGFYLCACPPPGRAITEAFFGQGTRLTVV.

As to this clone: The same CDR3 is also encoded by other DNA sequences in this sample. The chain links TRBV9 to TRBJ2-3; no firm D call. CDR1 and CDR2 (germline): SGDLS, YYNGEE. This CDR3 region has 14 residues. Trimming took 2 bases from V and 3 from J, leaving 10 bases between them. The CDR3, as DNA: TGTGCCAGCAGCGTGGGTTCAGGAACAGATACGCAGTATTTT. It specifies CASSVGSGTDTQYF.

This chain uses TRBV29-1 with TRBJ2-2; D unresolved. The CDR3 is 11 amino acids. Germline CDR1 is SQVTM and CDR2 is ANQGSEA. Trimming pared 7 bases from V and 7 bases from J, leaving 10 bases between. CDR3 residues: CSAGKNGELFF. The CDR3 bases are TGCAGCGCCGGTAAAAACGGGGAGCTGTTTTTT.

The rearrangement joins TRBV5-6 to TRBJ2-5; 8 bases are a match to TRBD1. J gave up 2 bases and V 1 base, and 7 bases lay outside the gene matches. The germline CDR1 and CDR2 sequences are SGHDT and YYEEEE. This CDR3 spans 16 amino acids. The CDR3 sequence is CASSLPGTGLQETQYF. The CDR3, as DNA: TGTGCCAGCAGCTTGCCCGGGACAGGCCTACAAGAGACCCAGTACTTC.

The chain links TRBV2 to TRBJ2-5, with 11 bases matching TRBD1. Germline CDR1 and CDR2: SNHLY and FYNNEI. CDR3 length equals 17 residues. V shed 4 bases and J 1 base; nucleotides not matched to a gene: 8. CDR3 nucleotide sequence: TGTGCCAGCAGTGTGGGGACAGGGGGAAGGAGCCAAGAGACCCAGTACTTC. This codes for CASSVGTGGRSQETQYF.

This clone was seen only a few times. The V call is TRBV4-2, the J call TRBJ2-1; a possible D gene is TRBD1 (5 bases). The CDR3 spans 17 residues. The germline gives CDR1 LGHNA, CDR2 YNFKEQ. Trimming removed 0 bases at V and 5 bases at J, with 17 bases between. CDR3 sequence: CASSQEGGAGNHNEQFF. The CDR3, as DNA: TGTGCCAGCAGCCAAGAGGGTGGGGCAGGTAACCACAATGAGCAGTTCTTC.

The V call is TRBV6-6, the J call TRBJ2-1, with D perhaps TRBD1 (6 bases). CDR3 length: 13 residues. Trimming cost V 2 bases and J 6 bases, with 8 bases left between them. The V gene's germline CDR1 is MNHNY and CDR2 SVGAGI (reference sequence). The CDR3, as DNA: TGTGCCAGCAGTTACGTCAGGGGCAATGAGCAGTTCTTC. It is translated as CASSYVRGNEQFF.

In the case of this clone: The junction shows a germline mismatch at one end, possibly a read error. Other nucleotide sequences from this sample produce the same CDR3. This chain uses TRBV30 with TRBJ2-7; D is perhaps TRBD1 (5 bases). Per the germline V gene, CDR1 is GTSNPN and CDR2 is SVGIG (reference sequence). The CDR3 extends over 15 amino acids. The CDR3 region is CAWSVRGHQTYEQYF. Here the CDR3 DNA reads TGTGCCTGGAGTGTACGCGGACACCAAACCTATGAGCAGTACTTC.

CDR3 bases: TGTGCCAGCAGTCCACGGACTAGCGGGAGTGTCGATGAGCAGTTCTTC. This translates into CASSPRTSGSVDEQFF. The genes are TRBV6-6 and TRBJ2-1, with 13 bases aligning to TRBD2. Germline values: CDR1 MNHNY, CDR2 SVGAGI (reference sequence). Germline trimming cut 5 bases from V and 8 bases from J; bases unmatched to any gene: 9. The CDR3 sequence is 16 residues long.

The chain couples TRBV20-1 to TRBJ1-5; D remains unclear. The V gene's germline CDR1 is DFQATT and CDR2 SNEGSKA (reference sequence). The CDR3 sequence is 11 residues long. Trimming pared 4 bases from V and 6 bases from J, leaving 7 bases between. The CDR3 protein is CSANGGQPQHF. In DNA form, the CDR3 reads TGCAGTGCTAACGGCGGTCAGCCCCAGCATTTT.

The gene calls are TRBV29-1 and TRBJ2-2; no clear D gene. Per the germline V gene, CDR1 is SQVTM and CDR2 is ANQGSEA. This CDR3 comprises 13 residues. The V end lost 5 bases, the J end lost 6 bases, and 13 bases lay between the germline ends. DNA for the CDR3: TGCAGCGTTCGAAGTCAGGCAGCCGGGGAGCTGTTTTTT. As protein: CSVRSQAAGELFF.

The chain employs TRBV4-2 and TRBJ1-5, with D perhaps matching TRBD1 (5 bases). The CDR3 totals 16 residues. The V end lost 0 bases, the J end lost 1 base, and 10 bases lay between the germline ends. Germline assignment: CDR1 LGHNA and CDR2 YNFKEQ. CDR3 amino acids: CASSQDGRDSNQPQHF. Written as DNA, the CDR3 is TGTGCCAGCAGCCAAGATGGTCGGGACAGCAATCAGCCCCAGCATTTT.

The chain has TRBV28 and TRBJ2-7, with D possibly matching TRBD1 (6 bases). Germline V gene data show CDR1 as MDHEN and CDR2 as SYDVKM. Trimming took off 0 bases at V and 3 bases at J, with 12 bases between the two ends. This CDR3 contains 15 residues. CDR3 nucleotide sequence: TGTGCCAGCAGTTTATGGGGGGCCCGGGACTACGAGCAGTACTTC. This sequence encodes CASSLWGARDYEQYF.

The J gene is TRBJ2-7, the V gene TRBV6-6; D is perhaps TRBD2 (5 bases). This CDR3 region has 15 residues. Deletions cut 0 bases from V and 6 bases from J, with 15 bases between. From germline, CDR1 is MNHNY and CDR2 SVGAGI (reference sequence). CDR3 DNA sequence: TGTGCCAGCAGTTACTCGGCGGGCAACCTACCCGAGCAGTACTTC. Residues: CASSYSAGNLPEQYF.

A few counts support this clone. The rearrangement links TRBV30 to TRBJ1-5; D is possibly TRBD1 (5 bases). V gave up 2 bases and J gave up 9 bases, with 17 bases separating them. Germline V gene sequence: CDR1 GTSNPN, CDR2 SVGIG (reference sequence). This CDR3 region has 14 residues. The chain's CDR3 is CAWSPDSQTMPQHF. DNA of the CDR3: TGTGCCTGGAGTCCCGACAGCCAAACGATGCCCCAGCATTTT.

This chain uses TRBV29-1 with TRBJ2-3; D is possibly TRBD1 (8 bases). V was shortened by 4 bases and J by 0 bases, with 23 bases between the two germline ends. In germline, CDR1 is SQVTM, CDR2 ANQGSEA. The CDR3 is 18 residues long. CDR3 residues: CSVAQGGPSVTSTDTQYF. CDR3 nucleotides: TGCAGCGTTGCACAGGGGGGGCCCTCTGTAACTAGCACAGATACGCAGTATTTT.

The CDR3 sequence is CATSRLPTGSADTQYF. In nucleotides, the CDR3 is TGTGCCACCAGCAGACTTCCGACAGGGTCGGCAGATACGCAGTATTTT. This rearrangement joins TRBV15 to TRBJ2-3; TRBD1 matches 7 bases. The ends lost 2 bases at V and 4 bases at J; junction bases unmatched: 9. The CDR3 sequence is 16 residues long. Per the germline V gene, CDR1 is LNHNV and CDR2 is YYDKDF (reference sequence).

In its sample, this clone was seen once. V gene TRBV6-6 combines with J gene TRBJ2-3; D gene ambiguous. V shed 4 bases and J shed 5 bases, with 10 bases lying between them. CDR1 and CDR2 (germline): MNHNY, SVGAGI (reference sequence). The CDR3 is 13 residues long. CDR3 coding DNA: TGTGCCAGCAGTTCACATCTCCTAGATACGCAGTATTTT. Protein sequence: CASSSHLLDTQYF.

This clone was picked up a small number of times. This chain links TRBV28 with TRBJ1-2; 8 nucleotides line up with TRBD1. The CDR3 extends over 15 amino acids. The ends lost 5 bases at V and 2 bases at J; junction bases unmatched: 7. Germline V lookup: CDR1 MDHEN, CDR2 SYDVKM. DNA for the CDR3: TGTGCCAGCAGTAGGGGACAGGCCTTCAACTATGGCTACACCTTC. Translating gives CASSRGQAFNYGYTF.

This rearrangement joins TRBV6-5 to TRBJ2-3; D gene ambiguous. Germline-derived CDR1 and CDR2 are MNHEY and SVGAGI. Trimming took 7 bases from V and 0 from J, leaving 14 bases between them. CDR3 length equals 15 residues. The CDR3, as DNA: TGTGCCAGCATGCCTAACCGTATTAGCACAGATACGCAGTATTTT. Its protein is CASMPNRISTDTQYF.

The V gene is TRBV7-9, the J gene TRBJ2-7; D is undetermined. Trimming removed 3 bases from V and 3 bases from J, with 12 bases in between. From germline, CDR1 is SEHNR and CDR2 FQNEAQ (reference sequence). The CDR3 extends over 14 amino acids. CDR3 coding DNA: TGTGCCAGCAGCTTTTCTCAGTTGTACTACGAGCAGTACTTC. It codes for CASSFSQLYYEQYF.